Each of the 2 T cell receptor beta chains below was sequenced from the same sample in a study of long-term antiretroviral therapy in people with HIV. The libraries were made with immunoSEQ v3.0 at survey level. Profiled with immunoSEQ multiplex PCR; TCRdb holds only in-frame clones, not every one. The sample shows roughly 16,000 clones, approximately 85% of them seen only once. The material sequenced was unsorted PBMCs, taken at the start of antiretroviral therapy. The receptor source for this set is a man under 40 with HIV.

J is TRBJ2-7 and V is TRBV4-3; 13 nucleotides line up with TRBD2. From germline, CDR1 is LGHNA and CDR2 YSLEER. The CDR3 runs to 17 residues. Trimming cost V 4 bases and J 3 bases; bases outside gene matches: 9. CDR3 loop: CASSPGTSGNELYEQYF. The CDR3 DNA follows: TGCGCCAGCAGCCCTGGGACTAGCGGGAATGAGCTCTACGAGCAGTACTTC.

The genes are TRBV6-6 and TRBJ2-7, with D hard to call. Germline CDR1 reads MNHNY; CDR2 reads SVGAGI (reference sequence). The CDR3 runs 16 residues. The ends were cut back, 4 bases at V and 0 bases at J, with 16 bases in the middle. Here the CDR3 reads CASSSVGGLVSYEQYF. The CDR3 DNA is TGTGCCAGCAGTTCCGTCGGTGGTTTGGTCTCCTACGAGCAGTACTTC.